Below, 25 T cell receptor beta chains from the same sample are listed, as sequenced in a study of T cell responses to AZD1222 COVID-19 vaccine. Generated by immunoSEQ multiplex PCR, the TCRdb table keeps only in-frame clones and is missing some. The sample includes around 35,000 clones, around nine tenths of them seen just once. The sequences come from peripheral blood, collected on day 0 of AZD1222 vaccination. The source is an adult in good health.

Only one count was recorded for this clone. This chain joins TRBV7-9 and TRBJ2-5; 8 bases match TRBD2. Germline loops: CDR1 SEHNR, CDR2 FQNEAQ (reference sequence). The CDR3 extends over 16 amino acids. The trim removed 4 bases at V and 0 bases at J, leaving 7 bases unmatched. The CDR3 protein is CASSSVVGLDQETQYF. CDR3 nucleotide sequence: TGTGCCAGCAGCTCGGTAGTGGGACTAGACCAAGAGACCCAGTACTTC.

This clone turned up a few times. The chain uses TRBV3-1 (or the pseudogene TRBV3-2) and TRBJ2-7; unclear D gene. This CDR3 has 13 amino acids. The ends were cut back, 1 base at V and 0 bases at J, with 4 bases in the middle. Germline values: CDR1 LGHDT, CDR2 YNNKEL (reference sequence). CDR3: CASSQGSSYEQYF. The CDR3 DNA reads as TGTGCCAGCAGCCAAGGGTCCTCCTACGAGCAGTACTTC.

The chain joins TRBV7-9 to TRBJ1-1, with unresolved D. V dropped 2 bases and J dropped 3 bases, with 4 bases sitting between them. The germline V gene has CDR1 SEHNR and CDR2 FQNEAQ (reference sequence). CDR3 length: 12 residues. Here the CDR3 reads CASSLSDTEAFF. The DNA of the CDR3 is TGTGCCAGCAGCTTATCGGACACTGAAGCTTTCTTT.

A few counts support this clone. The chain links TRBV7-9 to TRBJ1-4; the D gene is possibly TRBD1 (5 bases). CDR3 length equals 17 residues. The V end was cut by 1 base, the J end by 7 bases, with 19 bases between. Germline loops: CDR1 SEHNR, CDR2 FQNEAQ (reference sequence). The CDR3 DNA reads TGTGCCAGCAGCTTAGGGGACCAGGGAAGGGCTGGTGAAAAACTGTTTTTT. This codes for CASSLGDQGRAGEKLFF.

This clone has just one count. V gene TRBV28 combines with J gene TRBJ2-1, with D possibly matching TRBD1 (5 bases). The length of the CDR3 is 14 residues. Trimming shortened V by 8 bases and J by 4 bases, and 15 bases separated the two germline ends. Germline V gives CDR1 MDHEN, CDR2 SYDVKM. CDR3 amino acids: CASSGSPPYNEQFF. The CDR3 coding sequence is TGTGCCAGCTCAGGGTCACCCCCTTACAATGAGCAGTTCTTC.

V is TRBV30 and J is TRBJ1-1; no clear D gene. CDR3 length: 12 residues. Deletions cut 3 bases from V and 0 bases from J, with 5 bases between. Germline lookup yields CDR1 GTSNPN and CDR2 SVGIG (reference sequence). The CDR3 reads CAWSRLNTEAFF. The DNA for the CDR3 is TGTGCCTGGAGCCGGTTGAACACTGAAGCTTTCTTT.

The chain uses TRBV7-2 and TRBJ2-1; D is undetermined. Germline V gene sequence: CDR1 SGHTA, CDR2 FQGNSA. The CDR3 is made up of 18 amino acids. V was cut by 0 bases and J by 5 bases, with 20 bases left in between. CDR3 sequence: CASSLALTTGPGHNEQFF. The CDR3 DNA sequence: TGTGCCAGCAGCTTAGCGCTAACAACGGGTCCCGGACACAATGAGCAGTTCTTC.

J is TRBJ1-3 and V is TRBV7-2; 9 bases match TRBD1. This CDR3 is 16 amino acids long. Germline loops: CDR1 SGHTA, CDR2 FQGNSA. The V and J ends lost 4 bases and 3 bases, in that order; junction bases with no gene match: 7. The CDR3 is CASSSTGTGNGNTIYF. The CDR3 DNA sequence: TGTGCCAGCAGCTCCACCGGGACAGGGAATGGAAACACCATATATTTT.

Only one count was recorded for this clone. The V call is TRBV2, the J call TRBJ2-7; possible D gene TRBD1, 6 bases. V was trimmed by 4 bases and J by 0 bases, leaving 7 bases between them. Germline V CDR1 and CDR2: SNHLY, FYNNEI. The CDR3 contains 13 residues. DNA for the CDR3: TGTGCCAGCAGTGTGGGGGCCTCCTACGAGCAGTACTTC. Its translation is CASSVGASYEQYF.

This clone is a singleton in its sample. The CDR3 bases are TGTGCCTGGTCTCCGGGACATTGGGGCTACACCTTC. The encoded protein is CAWSPGHWGYTF. V is TRBV30 and J is TRBJ1-2; possible D gene TRBD1, 6 bases. The germline V gene has CDR1 GTSNPN and CDR2 SVGIG (reference sequence). The V end lost 5 bases, the J end lost 8 bases, and 15 bases lay between the germline ends. The CDR3 loop spans 12 amino acids.

This rearrangement joins TRBV3-1 (or the pseudogene TRBV3-2) to TRBJ1-6; a weak D match, TRBD1 (6 bases). The ends were cut back, 0 bases at V and 7 bases at J, with 13 bases in the middle. Germline assignment: CDR1 LGHDT and CDR2 YNNKEL (reference sequence). The CDR3 spans 16 residues. The CDR3 protein is CASSQDSGGLNSPLHF. CDR3 DNA sequence: TGTGCCAGCAGCCAAGATTCGGGGGGGCTCAATTCACCCCTCCACTTT.

This chain links TRBV19 with TRBJ1-2; D possibly corresponds to TRBD1 (5 bases). There are 13 residues in the CDR3. Germline-derived CDR1 and CDR2 are LNHDA and SQIVND (reference sequence). V gave up 4 bases and J gave up 8 bases, with 14 bases separating them. The DNA for the CDR3 is TGTGCCAGTAGTACCCGACAGCCGGGAGGCTACACCTTC. Its protein is CASSTRQPGGYTF.

This sequence joins TRBV6-5 and TRBJ1-1; TRBD1 might be the D (6 bases). The CDR3 covers 15 residues. CDR1 is MNHEY, CDR2 SVGAGI, per germline. The V and J ends lost 6 bases and 3 bases respectively, with 17 bases between them. CDR3 loop: CASRLAGGKDTEAFF. The CDR3 DNA reads as TGTGCCAGCAGGTTAGCCGGGGGCAAGGACACTGAAGCTTTCTTT.

V usage is TRBV27 and J usage is TRBJ2-1; 12 bases match TRBD2. This CDR3 contains 16 residues. From germline, CDR1 is MNHEY and CDR2 SMNVEV (reference sequence). Trimming cost V 5 bases and J 10 bases; bases outside gene matches: 12. This CDR3 reads CASSPRTSGNVGEQFF. The CDR3 DNA reads as TGTGCCAGCAGTCCCCGGACTAGCGGGAATGTTGGAGAGCAGTTCTTC.

The chain is built from TRBV28 and TRBJ1-6; unclear D gene. The CDR3 has 14 amino acids. V was clipped by 5 bases and J by 6 bases, with 11 bases between them. CDR1 is MDHEN, CDR2 SYDVKM, per germline. The CDR3 nucleotides are TGTGCCAGCAGTAGGGAACGGGTTAATTCACCCCTCCACTTT. Translating it yields CASSRERVNSPLHF.

The chain carries TRBV6-2 or TRBV6-3 and TRBJ1-2, with unresolved D. V was pared by 0 bases and J by 1 base, with 6 bases between. From germline, CDR1 is MNHEY and CDR2 SVGEGT. This CDR3 comprises 14 residues. CDR3 DNA sequence: TGTGCCAGCAGTTACTCGACCGTTAACTATGGCTACACCTTC. This gives the protein CASSYSTVNYGYTF.

V and J are TRBV24-1 and TRBJ2-1; 7 positions agree with TRBD2. CDR1 and CDR2 (germline): KGHDR, SFDVKD. J gave up 5 bases and V 3 bases, and 6 bases lay outside the gene matches. The CDR3 totals 15 residues. The CDR3 is CATSDLRLANNEQFF. CDR3 in DNA: TGTGCCACCAGTGATCTGAGACTAGCAAACAATGAGCAGTTCTTC.

This chain connects TRBV5-8 to TRBJ2-7, with 8 bases that match TRBD1. Trimming took 0 bases from V and 6 from J; bases not matched to a gene: 5. The CDR3 is 14 amino acids. Germline V CDR1 and CDR2: SGHTS, YDEGEE. The CDR3 is CASSLDARGREQYF. Here the CDR3 DNA reads TGTGCCAGCAGCTTGGATGCCAGGGGGCGCGAGCAGTACTTC.

This clone was recorded only once. The rearrangement links TRBV7-2 to TRBJ1-6, with 7 bases fitting TRBD1. With V trimmed by 1 base and J by 8 bases, 5 bases remained unmatched. The CDR3 has 15 amino acids. Germline V gives CDR1 SGHTA, CDR2 FQGNSA. The CDR3 DNA reads TGTGCCAGCAGCTTAGAGGCCAGGGGGTATTCACCCCTCCACTTT. Amino acid sequence: CASSLEARGYSPLHF. The full variable domain, its missing parts supplied by reference TRBV7-2 and TRBJ1-6, is GAGVSQSPSNKVTEKGKDVELRCDPISGHTALYWYRQSLGQGLEFLIYFQGNSAPDKSGLPSDRFSAERTGGSVSTLTIQRTQQEDSAVYLCASSLEARGYSPLHFGNGTRLTVT.

This clone was picked up a small number of times. The chain joins TRBV30 to TRBJ2-1; D is possibly TRBD2 (6 bases). The V end lost 0 bases, the J end lost 5 bases, and 11 bases lay between the germline ends. The CDR3 has 14 amino acids. Germline-derived CDR1 and CDR2 are GTSNPN and SVGIG (reference sequence). The CDR3 protein is CAWSVWASDNEQFF. The DNA for the CDR3 is TGTGCCTGGAGTGTATGGGCTAGCGACAATGAGCAGTTCTTC.

The chain combines TRBV7-9 with TRBJ2-3; D possibly corresponds to TRBD1 (6 bases). This CDR3 has 15 amino acids. V shed 7 bases and J shed 1 base, with 15 bases lying between them. Germline lookup yields CDR1 SEHNR and CDR2 FQNEAQ (reference sequence). CDR3 protein: CASTPGDGRTDTQYF. In DNA form, the CDR3 reads TGTGCCAGCACCCCAGGGGACGGTCGCACAGATACGCAGTATTTT.

The chain is built from TRBV19 and TRBJ1-5, with D perhaps TRBD1 (5 bases). This CDR3 comprises 15 residues. CDR1 and CDR2 from the germline V gene are LNHDA and SQIVND (reference sequence). V lost 4 bases and J lost 7, with 17 bases in between. The CDR3 reads CASSRRDGRDQPQHF. The CDR3 nucleotides read TGTGCCAGTAGTAGACGGGACGGCCGGGACCAGCCCCAGCATTTT. The whole variable domain, filled in from reference TRBV19 and TRBJ1-5, reads DGGITQSPKYLFRKEGQNVTLSCEQNLNHDAMYWYRQDPGQGLRLIYYSQIVNDFQKGDIAEGYSVSREKKESFPLTVTSAQKNPTAFYLCASSRRDGRDQPQHFGDGTRLSIL.

V and J are TRBV7-8 and TRBJ2-3; no clear D gene. Trimming left V 5 bases short and J 4 bases short, with 10 bases between. The CDR3 has 13 amino acids. CDR1 is SGHVS, CDR2 FQNEAQ, per germline. CDR3 region: CASSPPRADTQYF. The CDR3 DNA sequence: TGTGCCAGCAGCCCCCCTAGGGCAGATACGCAGTATTTT.

The J gene is TRBJ2-1, the V gene TRBV5-1, with 9 bases fitting TRBD1. CDR3 length: 15 residues. Germline V lookup: CDR1 SGHRS, CDR2 YFSETQ. The V segment lost 4 bases and the J segment 2 bases; nucleotides outside the gene matches: 4. The chain's CDR3 is CASSPGQGAYNEQFF. The CDR3 DNA reads TGCGCCAGCAGCCCGGGACAGGGTGCCTACAATGAGCAGTTCTTC.

J is TRBJ1-1 and V is TRBV19, with D unresolved. The CDR3 runs to 12 residues. Germline V gene lookup returns CDR1 LNHDA and CDR2 SQIVND (reference sequence). V was pared by 5 bases and J by 5 bases, with 9 bases between. Here the CDR3 reads CASSFMETEAFF. The CDR3 DNA is TGTGCCAGTAGTTTTATGGAGACTGAAGCTTTCTTT. The full variable domain, with the rest looked up from reference TRBV19 and TRBJ1-1, is DGGITQSPKYLFRKEGQNVTLSCEQNLNHDAMYWYRQDPGQGLRLIYYSQIVNDFQKGDIAEGYSVSREKKESFPLTVTSAQKNPTAFYLCASSFMETEAFFGQGTRLTVV.